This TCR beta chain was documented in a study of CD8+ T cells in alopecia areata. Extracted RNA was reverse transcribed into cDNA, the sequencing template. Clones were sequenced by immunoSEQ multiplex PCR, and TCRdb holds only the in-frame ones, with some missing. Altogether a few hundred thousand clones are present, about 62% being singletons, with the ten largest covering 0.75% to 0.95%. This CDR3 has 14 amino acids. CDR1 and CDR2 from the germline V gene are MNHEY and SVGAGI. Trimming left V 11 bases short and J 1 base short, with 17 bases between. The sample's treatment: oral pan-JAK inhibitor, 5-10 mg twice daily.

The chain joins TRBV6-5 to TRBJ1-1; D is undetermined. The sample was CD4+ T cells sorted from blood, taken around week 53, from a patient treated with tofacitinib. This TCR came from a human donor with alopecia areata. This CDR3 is CASADGWRNTEAFF. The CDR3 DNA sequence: TGTGCCTCAGCAGACGGGTGGCGGAACACTGAAGCTTTCTTT.